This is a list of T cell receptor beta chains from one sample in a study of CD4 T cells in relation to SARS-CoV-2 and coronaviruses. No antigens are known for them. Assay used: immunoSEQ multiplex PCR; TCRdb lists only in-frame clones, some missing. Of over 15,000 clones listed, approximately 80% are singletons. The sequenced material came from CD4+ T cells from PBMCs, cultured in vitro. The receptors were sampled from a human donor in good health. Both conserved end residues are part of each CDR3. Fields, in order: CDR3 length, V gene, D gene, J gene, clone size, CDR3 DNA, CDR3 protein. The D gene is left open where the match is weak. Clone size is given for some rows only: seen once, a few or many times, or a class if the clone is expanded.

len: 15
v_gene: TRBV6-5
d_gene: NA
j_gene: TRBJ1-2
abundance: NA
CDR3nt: TGTGCCAGCAGCCGAACGCTAGGAGGAAACTATGGCTACACCTTC
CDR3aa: CASSRTLGGNYGYTF

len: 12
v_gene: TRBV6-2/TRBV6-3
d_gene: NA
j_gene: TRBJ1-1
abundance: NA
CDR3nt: TGTGCCAGCAGTTACTTCGGGGGTTCAGCTTTCTTT
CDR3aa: CASSYFGGSAFF

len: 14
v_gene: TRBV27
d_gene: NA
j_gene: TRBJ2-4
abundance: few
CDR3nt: TGTGCCAGCAGCCAGGACAGTACCAAAAACATTCAGTACTTC
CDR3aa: CASSQDSTKNIQYF

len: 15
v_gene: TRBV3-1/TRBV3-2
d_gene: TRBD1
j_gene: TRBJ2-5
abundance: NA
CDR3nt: TGTGCCAGCAGCCAAGATGTGGGCAGGGGGGAGACCCAGTACTTC
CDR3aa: CASSQDVGRGETQYF

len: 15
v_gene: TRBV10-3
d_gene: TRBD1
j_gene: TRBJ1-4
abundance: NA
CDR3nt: TGTGCCACCAAGACCTTTCAGGGGGCGTATGAAAAACTGTTTTTT
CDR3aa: CATKTFQGAYEKLFF

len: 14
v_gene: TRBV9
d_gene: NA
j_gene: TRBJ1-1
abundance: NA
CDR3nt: TGTGCCAGCAGCGCAACGACAGGTCCTCGAGGGGCTTTCTTT
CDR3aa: CASSATTGPRGAFF

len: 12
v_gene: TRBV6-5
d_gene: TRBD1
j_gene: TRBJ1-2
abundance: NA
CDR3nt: TGTGCCAGCATGCAGACAGGGCTTGGCTACACCTTC
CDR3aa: CASMQTGLGYTF

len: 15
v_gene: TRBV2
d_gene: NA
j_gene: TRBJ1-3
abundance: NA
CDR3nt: TGTGCCAGCACTGCCAATACAGGTTCTGGAAACACCATATATTTT
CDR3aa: CASTANTGSGNTIYF

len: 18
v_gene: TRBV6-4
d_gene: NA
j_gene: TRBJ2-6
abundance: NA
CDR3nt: TGTGCCAGGGGAATAGCGGAGGGAGCTACCTCTGGGGCCAACGTCCTGACTTTC
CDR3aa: CARGIAEGATSGANVLTF

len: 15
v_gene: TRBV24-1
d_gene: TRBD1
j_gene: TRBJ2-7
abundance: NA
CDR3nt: TGTGCCACCAGTGATTCACACGGGACAGGGTACGAGCAGTACTTC
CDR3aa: CATSDSHGTGYEQYF

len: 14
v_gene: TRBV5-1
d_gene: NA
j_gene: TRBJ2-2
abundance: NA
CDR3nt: TGCGCCAGCAGCTTGGGAGGAAACACCGGGGAGCTGTTTTTT
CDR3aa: CASSLGGNTGELFF

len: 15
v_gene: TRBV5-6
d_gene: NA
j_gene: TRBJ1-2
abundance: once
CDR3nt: TGTGCCAGCAGCTCCGGACAGAAACCCAGCTGGGGCTACACCTTC
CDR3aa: CASSSGQKPSWGYTF

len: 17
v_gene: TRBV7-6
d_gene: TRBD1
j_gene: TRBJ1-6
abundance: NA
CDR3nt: TGTGCCAGCAGCTTAGTTTCAGGGGGTAGTCATAATTCACCCCTCCACTTT
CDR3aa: CASSLVSGGSHNSPLHF

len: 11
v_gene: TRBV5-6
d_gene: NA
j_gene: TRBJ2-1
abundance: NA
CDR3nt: TGTGCCAGCAGCCAGCTCGAGGAGCAGTTCTTC
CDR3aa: CASSQLEEQFF

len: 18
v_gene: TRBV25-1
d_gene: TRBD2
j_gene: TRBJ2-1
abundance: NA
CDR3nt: TGTGCCAGCAGTGATATAGGACTAGCGGGAGTAAATTACAATGAGCAGTTCTTC
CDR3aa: CASSDIGLAGVNYNEQFF

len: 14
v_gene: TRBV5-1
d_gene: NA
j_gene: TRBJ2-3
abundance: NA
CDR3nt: TGCGCCAGCAGCTTGACCGGGGTCACAGATACGCAGTATTTT
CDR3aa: CASSLTGVTDTQYF

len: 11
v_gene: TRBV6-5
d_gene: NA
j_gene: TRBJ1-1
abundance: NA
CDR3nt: TGTGCCAGCGGGCCGAACACTGAAGCTTTCTTT
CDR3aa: CASGPNTEAFF

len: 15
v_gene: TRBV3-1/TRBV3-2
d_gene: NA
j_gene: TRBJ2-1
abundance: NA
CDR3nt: TGTGCCAGCAGCCAACACTCTCCGGGGATGGGTGAGCAGTTCTTC
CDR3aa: CASSQHSPGMGEQFF

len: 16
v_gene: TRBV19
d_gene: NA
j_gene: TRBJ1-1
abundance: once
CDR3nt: TGTGCCAGTAGTACCCGGGTCGGGGAAGAGGACTCAAGTGCTTTCTTT
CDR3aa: CASSTRVGEEDSSAFF

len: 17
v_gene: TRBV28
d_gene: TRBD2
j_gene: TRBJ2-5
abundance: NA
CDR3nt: TGTGCCAGCACCTTGGGAGGACTAGCGGGAGGTTGGGAGACCCAGTACTTC
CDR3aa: CASTLGGLAGGWETQYF

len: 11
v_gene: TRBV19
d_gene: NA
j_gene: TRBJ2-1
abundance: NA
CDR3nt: TGTGCCAGTAGTGATTACAATGAGCAGTTCTTC
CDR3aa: CASSDYNEQFF

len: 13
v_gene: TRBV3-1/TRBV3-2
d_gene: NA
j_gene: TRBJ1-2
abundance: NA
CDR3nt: TGTGCCAGCAGCCGGAAGGGGAGCTATGGCTACACCTTC
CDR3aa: CASSRKGSYGYTF

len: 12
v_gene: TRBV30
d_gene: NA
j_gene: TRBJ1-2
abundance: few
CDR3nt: TGTGCCTGGAGTCTGAACACGAACGGCTACACCTTC
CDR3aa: CAWSLNTNGYTF

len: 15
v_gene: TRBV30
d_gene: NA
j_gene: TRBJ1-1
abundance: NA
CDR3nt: TGTGCCTGGCGGGACCCCCGACTTATGAACACTGAAGCTTTCTTT
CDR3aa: CAWRDPRLMNTEAFF

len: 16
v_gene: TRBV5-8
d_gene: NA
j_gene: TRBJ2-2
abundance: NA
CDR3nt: TGTGCCAGCAGCTTGGCTCTCTCCCCTGGGACCGGGGAGCTGTTTTTT
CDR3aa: CASSLALSPGTGELFF

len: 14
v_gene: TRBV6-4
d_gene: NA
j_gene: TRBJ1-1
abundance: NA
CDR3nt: TGTGCCAGCAGACTAACGGGACAGAACACTGAAGCTTTCTTT
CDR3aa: CASRLTGQNTEAFF

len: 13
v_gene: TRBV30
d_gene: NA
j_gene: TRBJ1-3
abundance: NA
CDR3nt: TGTGCCTGGAGCGGACCTGGGGGAAACACCATATATTTT
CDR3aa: CAWSGPGGNTIYF

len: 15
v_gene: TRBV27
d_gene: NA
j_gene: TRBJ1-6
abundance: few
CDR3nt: TGTGCCAGCAGTTTCTCAGGATTGGGGAATTCACCCCTCCACTTT
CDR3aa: CASSFSGLGNSPLHF

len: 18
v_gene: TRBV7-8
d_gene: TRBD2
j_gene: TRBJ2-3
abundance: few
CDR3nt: TGTGCCAGCAGCCTCGGACTAGCGCGCACACGCAGCACAGATACGCAGTATTTT
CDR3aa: CASSLGLARTRSTDTQYF

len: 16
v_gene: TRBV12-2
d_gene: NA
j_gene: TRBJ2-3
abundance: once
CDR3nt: TGTGCAAGTCGCTTTAGCGGGAGAGAACGCACAGATACGCAGTATTTT
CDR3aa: CASRFSGRERTDTQYF

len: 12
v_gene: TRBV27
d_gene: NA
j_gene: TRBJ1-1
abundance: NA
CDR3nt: TGTGCCAGCAGTCCCCCGGCCCGTGAAGCTTTCTTT
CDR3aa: CASSPPAREAFF

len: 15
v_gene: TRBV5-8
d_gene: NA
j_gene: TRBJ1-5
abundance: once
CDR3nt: TGTGCCAGCAGCTTGGCCACAGGTAGCAATCAGCCCCAGCATTTT
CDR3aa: CASSLATGSNQPQHF

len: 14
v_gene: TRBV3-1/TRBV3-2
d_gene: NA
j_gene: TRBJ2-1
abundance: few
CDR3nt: TGTGCCAGCACCCAGGGGCGGGACGCACCTCAGCAGTTCTTC
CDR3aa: CASTQGRDAPQQFF

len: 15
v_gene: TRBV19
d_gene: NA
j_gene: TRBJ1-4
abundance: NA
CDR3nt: TGTGCCAGTAGTATAGTCGCTCAGGGAAGTGAAAAACTGTTTTTT
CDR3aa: CASSIVAQGSEKLFF

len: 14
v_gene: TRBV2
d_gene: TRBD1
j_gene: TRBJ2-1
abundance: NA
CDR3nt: TGTGCCACCCAGGGGGACAGGGGTGGGAATGAGCAGTTCTTC
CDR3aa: CATQGDRGGNEQFF

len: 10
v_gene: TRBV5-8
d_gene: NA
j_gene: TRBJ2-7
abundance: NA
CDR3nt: TGTGCCAGCAGCCGGTACGAGCAGTACTTC
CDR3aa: CASSRYEQYF

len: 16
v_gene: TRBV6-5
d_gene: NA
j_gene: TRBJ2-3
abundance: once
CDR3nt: TGTGCCAGCAGTTACTTACTAGGAGGAGGCACAGATACGCAGTATTTT
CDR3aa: CASSYLLGGGTDTQYF

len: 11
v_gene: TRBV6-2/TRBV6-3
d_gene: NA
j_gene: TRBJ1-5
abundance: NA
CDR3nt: TGTGCCAGCAGTTCCATAGGGCCCCAGCATTTT
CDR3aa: CASSSIGPQHF

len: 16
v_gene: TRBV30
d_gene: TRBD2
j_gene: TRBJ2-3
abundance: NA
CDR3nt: TGTGCCTGGGGCAAAAGGGCGGGGGGCCCCCGTCAGGCGCAGTATTTT
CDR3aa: CAWGKRAGGPRQAQYF

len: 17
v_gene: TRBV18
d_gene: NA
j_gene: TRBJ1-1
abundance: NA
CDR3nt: TGTGCCAGCTCACCAGATGCAGGCGCGGGGATGAACACTGAAGCTTTCTTT
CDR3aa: CASSPDAGAGMNTEAFF

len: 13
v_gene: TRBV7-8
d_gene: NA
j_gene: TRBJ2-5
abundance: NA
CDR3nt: TGTGCCAGCAGCTGGAGCCGGGAAGAGACCCAGTACTTC
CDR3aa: CASSWSREETQYF

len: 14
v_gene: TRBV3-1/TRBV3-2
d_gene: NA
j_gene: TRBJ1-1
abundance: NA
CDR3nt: TGTGCCAGCAGCCAATTTGCCAGGTCAAACGAAGCTTTCTTT
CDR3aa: CASSQFARSNEAFF

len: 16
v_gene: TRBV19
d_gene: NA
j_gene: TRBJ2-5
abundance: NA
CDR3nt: TGTGCCAGTAGCCAGGGACTCTCATCCGGGCAAGAGACCCAGTACTTC
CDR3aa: CASSQGLSSGQETQYF

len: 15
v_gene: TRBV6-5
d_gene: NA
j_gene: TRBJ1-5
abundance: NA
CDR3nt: TGTGCCAGCATCTTAGGCAGTCCTAGCAATCAGCCCCAGCATTTT
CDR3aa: CASILGSPSNQPQHF

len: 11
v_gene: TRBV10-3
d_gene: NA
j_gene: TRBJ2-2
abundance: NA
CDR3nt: TGTGCCATCATGAACACCGGGGAGCTGTTTTTT
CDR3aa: CAIMNTGELFF

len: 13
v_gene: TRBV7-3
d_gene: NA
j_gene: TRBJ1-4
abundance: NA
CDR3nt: TGTGCCAGCAGCTTAGCGCCAGGGCGTCAACTGTTTTTT
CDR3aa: CASSLAPGRQLFF

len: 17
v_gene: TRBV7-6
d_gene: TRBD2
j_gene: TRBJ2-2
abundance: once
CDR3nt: TGTGCCAGCAGCAACGGGGGACTAGCGGGAGTCACCGGGGAGCTGTTTTTT
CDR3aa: CASSNGGLAGVTGELFF

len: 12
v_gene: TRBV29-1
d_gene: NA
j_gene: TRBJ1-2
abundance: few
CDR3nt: TGCAGCGTCCTGGCAGGGTCATATGGCTACACCTTC
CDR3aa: CSVLAGSYGYTF

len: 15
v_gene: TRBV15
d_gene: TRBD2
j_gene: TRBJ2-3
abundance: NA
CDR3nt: TGTGCCACCAGCAGAGATCTAGCGGGAGCAGATACGCAGTATTTT
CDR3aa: CATSRDLAGADTQYF

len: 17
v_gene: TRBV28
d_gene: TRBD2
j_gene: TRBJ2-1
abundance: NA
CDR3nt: TGTGCCAGCAGTGTTTCCCAGACTAGCGGGAGTGAAGGAGAGCAGTTCTTC
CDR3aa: CASSVSQTSGSEGEQFF

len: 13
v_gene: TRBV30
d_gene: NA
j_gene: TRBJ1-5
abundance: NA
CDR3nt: TGTGCCTGGAGTGTAGGGGAGGATCAGCCCCAGCATTTT
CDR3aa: CAWSVGEDQPQHF

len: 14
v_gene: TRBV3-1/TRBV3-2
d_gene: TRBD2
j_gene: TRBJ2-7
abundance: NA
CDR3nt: TGTGCCAGAAAATTGGGGGGGAGATGCTACGAGCAGTACTTC
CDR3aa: CARKLGGRCYEQYF

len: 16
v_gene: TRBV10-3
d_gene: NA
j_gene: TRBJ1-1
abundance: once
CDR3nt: TGTGCCATCAAAGACCAACAGGGTACTGGGGACACTGAAGCTTTCTTT
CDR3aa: CAIKDQQGTGDTEAFF

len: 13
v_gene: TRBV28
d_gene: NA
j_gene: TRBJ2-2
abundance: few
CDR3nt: TGTGCCAGCAGTTTATCCCACACCGGGGAGCTGTTTTTT
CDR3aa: CASSLSHTGELFF

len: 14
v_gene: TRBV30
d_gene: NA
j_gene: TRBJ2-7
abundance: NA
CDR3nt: TGTGCCTGGACCCAGGAACCGAAAATTTACGAGCAGTACTTC
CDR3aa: CAWTQEPKIYEQYF